This record looks at one TCR beta chain sequence and its context. Its matching antigen is unknown. This entry comes from a study of Tregs in tolerant kidney transplant recipients. Overall study context: Related graft donors supplied nonmyeloablative bone marrow transplants, and mixed chimerism was transient.

Overall study results and limits: Donor-specific Treg expansion exceeded global Treg expansion in tolerant patients, suggesting antigen drive.

Trimming cost V 6 bases and J 7 bases, with 15 bases left between them. The CDR3 contains 14 residues. CDR1 MNHEY and CDR2 SMNVEV come from the germline V gene (reference sequence). Unstimulated Tregs (CD4+CD25+CD127-) and CD4+CD25- non-Tregs were sorted from PBMCs. Measured with immunoSEQ multiplex PCR; TCRdb has only the in-frame clones, and not every one. Of about 110,000 clones listed, around 87% are singletons. This sequence originates from a human donor who received a combined kidney and bone marrow transplant. The sequenced sample was CD4+ T cells from blood, obtained before the transplant. J is TRBJ1-4 and V is TRBV27; TRBD1 might be the D (5 bases). CDR3 nucleotide sequence: TGTGCCAGCAGGACCCTCGGGGGGGGTGAAAAACTGTTTTTT. This encodes CASRTLGGGEKLFF.